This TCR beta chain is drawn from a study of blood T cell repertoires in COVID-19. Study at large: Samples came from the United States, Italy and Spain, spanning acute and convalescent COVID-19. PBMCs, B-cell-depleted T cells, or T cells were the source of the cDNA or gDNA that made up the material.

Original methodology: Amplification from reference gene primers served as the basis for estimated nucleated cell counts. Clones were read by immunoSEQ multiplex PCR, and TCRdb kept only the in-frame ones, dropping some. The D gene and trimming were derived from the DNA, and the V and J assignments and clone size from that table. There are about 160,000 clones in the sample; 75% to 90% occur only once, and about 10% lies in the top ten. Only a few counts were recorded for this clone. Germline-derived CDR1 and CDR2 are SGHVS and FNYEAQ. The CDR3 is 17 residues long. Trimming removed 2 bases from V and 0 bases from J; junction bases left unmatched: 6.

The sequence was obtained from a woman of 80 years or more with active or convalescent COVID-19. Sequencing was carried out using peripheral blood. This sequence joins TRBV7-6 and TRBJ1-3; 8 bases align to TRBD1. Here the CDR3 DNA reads TGTGCCAGCAGCTTACGGACAGGGATAGACTCTGGAAACACCATATATTTT. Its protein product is CASSLRTGIDSGNTIYF. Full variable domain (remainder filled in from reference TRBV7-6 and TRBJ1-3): GAGVSQSPRYKVTKRGQDVALRCDPISGHVSLYWYRQALGQGPEFLTYFNYEAQQDKSGLPNDRFSAERPEGSISTLTIQRTEQRDSAMYRCASSLRTGIDSGNTIYFGEGSWLTVV.